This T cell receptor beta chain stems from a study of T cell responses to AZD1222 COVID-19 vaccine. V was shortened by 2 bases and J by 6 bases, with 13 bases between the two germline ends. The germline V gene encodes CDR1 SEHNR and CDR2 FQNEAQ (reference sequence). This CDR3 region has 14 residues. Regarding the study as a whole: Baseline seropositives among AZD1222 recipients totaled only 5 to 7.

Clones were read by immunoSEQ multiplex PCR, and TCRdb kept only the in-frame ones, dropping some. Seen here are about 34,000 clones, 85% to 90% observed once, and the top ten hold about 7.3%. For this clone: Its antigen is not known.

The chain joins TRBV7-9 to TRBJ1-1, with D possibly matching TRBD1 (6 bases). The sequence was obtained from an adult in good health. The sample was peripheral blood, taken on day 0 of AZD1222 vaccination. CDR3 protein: CASSLSGGAAEAFF. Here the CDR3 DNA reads TGTGCCAGCAGCTTAAGTGGGGGCGCGGCTGAAGCTTTCTTT.